This TCR beta chain stems from a study of blood T cell repertoires in COVID-19. Study at large: Acute-phase and convalescent COVID-19 samples originated in the United States, Italy and Spain. T cells, B-cell-depleted T cells, or PBMCs supplied cDNA or gDNA.

J gave up 8 bases and V 6 bases, and 15 bases lay outside the gene matches. Germline CDR1 reads LNHDA; CDR2 reads SQIVND (reference sequence). The CDR3 has 15 residues. This clone was seen just once. Per the authors' pipeline: Using reference gene primer amplification, nucleated cell counts were estimated. Libraries were prepared by immunoSEQ multiplex PCR; TCRdb keeps only in-frame clonotypes and omits some of them. Clone size and V and J calls were adopted from that table, with D and trimming inferred from the DNA. The table records tens of thousands of clones, roughly 90% of them present only once.

The V and J genes are TRBV19 and TRBJ1-2, with TRBD1 matching over 7 bases. This sequence was found in a human donor in a cohort sampled during active COVID-19. The sequencing sample was made of peripheral blood. CDR3 sequence (DNA): TGTGCCAGTAGACCCCAAATCAGGACAGGTCACGGCTACACCTTC. Amino acid sequence: CASRPQIRTGHGYTF.